This paragraph reports one T cell receptor (beta chain). The CDR3 runs to 12 residues. CDR1 LGHNT and CDR2 FRNRAP come from the germline V gene. V was trimmed by 4 bases and J by 6 bases, leaving 7 bases between them. A second PCR of about 7 to 12 cycles used a sample-barcoded 5' primer and a J-beta primer mix. Each CDR3 protein is one row after TCRdb ran MiXCR on the 5' RACE reads. The sample carries 900,000 to 950,000 distinct CDR3 sequences, under 35% recorded once. The data were taken from a study of blood T cells in healthy people across ages. This sample also belongs to another study, concerning T cells of mothers and their children.

The source material was blood. The clonotype comes from a woman aged 40 to 50 in good health. The chain joins TRBV12-5 to TRBJ2-1; tentative D call: TRBD1 (5 bases). CDR3 region: CASGSQGNEQFF. In DNA form, the CDR3 reads TGTGCTAGTGGTTCTCAGGGCAATGAGCAGTTCTTC. Full variable domain (outside the CDR3, taken from reference TRBV12-5 and TRBJ2-1): DARVTQTPRHKVTEMGQEVTMRCQPILGHNTVFWYRQTMMQGLELLAYFRNRAPLDDSGMPKDRFSAEMPDATLATLKIQPSEPRDSAVYFCASGSQGNEQFFGPGTRLTVL.